The 16 T cell receptor beta chains in this list originate from one sample, sequenced in a study of blood T cell repertoires in COVID-19. Here immunoSEQ multiplex PCR was the method, and the copy in TCRdb shows in-frame clones only, minus some. Here the sample spans 99,000 or so clones, roughly 89% being singletons. The sequenced sample consisted of peripheral blood. Receptors originate from a man aged 65-85 years with active or convalescent COVID-19.

V and J are TRBV5-1 and TRBJ1-3, with D uncertain. Germline V gene sequence: CDR1 SGHRS, CDR2 YFSETQ. V was cut by 5 bases and J by 1 base, with 16 bases left in between. CDR3 size: 16 residues. For the CDR3, the DNA is TGCGCCAGCAGACCCTGGTCAGAGGTTTCTGGAAACACCATATATTTT. Amino acids: CASRPWSEVSGNTIYF.

The chain carries TRBV4-3 and TRBJ1-5; D possibly corresponds to TRBD1 (5 bases). The CDR3 loop spans 15 amino acids. Trimming left V 3 bases short and J 0 bases short, with 9 bases between. From germline, CDR1 is LGHNA and CDR2 YSLEER. The CDR3 DNA follows: TGCGCCAGCAGCCAGGAACAGGATAGCAATCAGCCCCAGCATTTT. It codes for CASSQEQDSNQPQHF.

The chain uses TRBV4-2 and TRBJ1-1; no definite D call. Germline CDR1 and CDR2: LGHNA and YNFKEQ. The CDR3 sequence is 13 residues long. V gave up 0 bases and J gave up 11 bases, with 13 bases separating them. CDR3 nucleotides: TGTGCCAGCAGCCAAGACCCCGCGGGTTTGGCTTTCTTT. This translates into CASSQDPAGLAFF.

The table lists this clone with a count of one. V gene TRBV5-6 combines with J gene TRBJ1-1; 7 nucleotides line up with TRBD1. The CDR3 covers 17 residues. The germline V gene has CDR1 SGHDT and CDR2 YYEEEE. V lost 2 bases and J lost 5; bases outside the gene matches: 15. The CDR3 DNA reads TGTGCCAGCAGCTTCCCAGGTAGAGGGGGCTTTGTAACTGAAGCTTTCTTT. It translates to CASSFPGRGGFVTEAFF.

The chain links TRBV19 to TRBJ2-2, with a possible D match to TRBD1 (5 bases). The V end was cut by 10 bases, the J end by 3 bases, with 15 bases between. The CDR3 sequence is 14 residues long. The germline gives CDR1 LNHDA, CDR2 SQIVND (reference sequence). This chain's CDR3 is CATKIGHYTGELFF. Written as DNA, the CDR3 is TGTGCCACAAAAATTGGACACTACACCGGGGAGCTGTTTTTT.

The chain employs TRBV5-6 and TRBJ2-5, with TRBD1 as a possible D gene (7 bases). Germline V gene sequence: CDR1 SGHDT, CDR2 YYEEEE. V was trimmed by 4 bases and J by 4 bases, leaving 20 bases between them. The CDR3 extends over 16 amino acids. Here the CDR3 reads CASSPGGKNRGETQYF. The CDR3 bases are TGTGCCAGCAGCCCCGGGGGAAAGAACAGGGGAGAGACCCAGTACTTC. Filled out from reference TRBV5-6 and TRBJ2-5, the complete variable domain reads DAGVTQSPTHLIKTRGQQVTLRCSPKSGHDTVSWYQQALGQGPQFIFQYYEEEERQRGNFPDRFSGHQFPNYSSELNVNALLLGDSALYLCASSPGGKNRGETQYFGPGTRLLVL.

The chain uses TRBV30 and TRBJ1-1; the D gene is possibly TRBD1 (6 bases). Trimming removed 8 bases at V and 1 base at J, with 8 bases between. CDR1 is GTSNPN and CDR2 is SVGIG in the germline V gene (reference sequence). This CDR3 is built from 11 residues. CDR3 DNA sequence: TGTGCCCGGGGACAGAACACTGAAGCTTTCTTT. This encodes CARGQNTEAFF.

The table lists this clone with a count of one. The chain is built from TRBV18 and TRBJ1-1; D uncertain. Germline V lookup: CDR1 KGHSH, CDR2 LQKENI. The CDR3 contains 12 residues. Trimming stripped 7 bases from V and 7 bases from J, with 13 bases between. This CDR3 reads CASLSDGDEAFF. CDR3 in DNA: TGTGCCAGCTTATCCGACGGGGATGAAGCTTTCTTT.

The J gene is TRBJ1-5, the V gene TRBV28, with D possibly TRBD1 on 5 matching bases. Germline CDR1 MDHEN, CDR2 SYDVKM. There are 16 residues in the CDR3. The V and J ends lost 6 bases and 0 bases respectively, with 15 bases between them. In DNA form, the CDR3 reads TGTGCCAGCAGGGGCCCGGATGGGGCTAGCAATCAGCCCCAGCATTTT. It codes for CASRGPDGASNQPQHF.

The rearrangement uses TRBV15 and TRBJ2-7; the D gene is possibly TRBD1 (5 bases). The CDR3 consists of 14 residues. Germline V CDR1 and CDR2: LNHNV, YYDKDF (reference sequence). V lost 0 bases and J lost 2, with 8 bases in between. CDR3 sequence reads: CATSREGRAYEQYF. The CDR3 coding sequence is TGTGCCACCAGCAGAGAAGGCAGGGCCTACGAGCAGTACTTC.

This clone showed up just once. The CDR3 nucleotides read TGTGCCAGCTCACCAGCATCACAGGGTATAGTAAAACTGTTTTTT. Translated: CASSPASQGIVKLFF. This chain links TRBV18 with TRBJ1-4; perhaps TRBD1 as D (6 bases). Trimming left V 2 bases short and J 10 bases short, with 17 bases between. The germline V gene has CDR1 KGHSH and CDR2 LQKENI. This CDR3 comprises 15 residues.

V usage is TRBV28 and J usage is TRBJ1-2; 7 bases match TRBD1. V was clipped by 3 bases and J by 4 bases; unmatched bases: 5. Germline V lookup: CDR1 MDHEN, CDR2 SYDVKM. CDR3 size: 14 residues. This chain's CDR3 is CASSLATGVYGYTF. CDR3 bases: TGTGCCAGCAGTTTGGCCACAGGGGTCTATGGCTACACCTTC.

The genes are TRBV28 and TRBJ1-3; 7 bases map to TRBD1. The CDR3 is 14 residues long. Germline trimming cut 4 bases from V and 1 base from J; bases unmatched to any gene: 1. Germline CDR1 is MDHEN and CDR2 is SYDVKM. CDR3 residues: CASSSGGSGNTIYF. The CDR3 DNA reads TGTGCCAGCAGTTCAGGGGGTTCTGGAAACACCATATATTTT.

CDR3 DNA: TGCGCCAGCAGCCTCTCTTCTCGGAGCTCCTACAATGAGCAGTTCTTC. Protein sequence: CASSLSSRSSYNEQFF. V and J are TRBV5-1 and TRBJ2-1; no reliable D call. V was clipped by 4 bases and J by 0 bases, with 14 bases between them. Germline loops: CDR1 SGHRS, CDR2 YFSETQ. This CDR3 has 16 residues.

The chain's CDR3 is CASQSRGSTNYGYTF. For the CDR3, the DNA is TGTGCCAGCCAGTCCAGGGGCTCTACTAACTATGGCTACACCTTC. The chain is built from TRBV28 and TRBJ1-2; the D gene is possibly TRBD1 (6 bases). The CDR3 contains 15 residues. The germline gives CDR1 MDHEN, CDR2 SYDVKM. V was pared by 8 bases and J by 0 bases, with 16 bases between.

The CDR3 protein is CASSFSGGITDTQYF. The CDR3 coding sequence is TGTGCCAGCAGCTTTAGCGGGGGGATCACAGATACGCAGTATTTT. The rearrangement joins TRBV5-8 to TRBJ2-3, with 10 bases aligning to TRBD2. The CDR3 has 15 amino acids. The V gene's germline CDR1 is SGHTS and CDR2 YDEGEE. J gave up 2 bases and V 2 bases, and 2 bases lay outside the gene matches.